This TCR beta chain was observed in a study of T cells in Graves' hyperthyroidism and ophthalmopathy. V gave up 3 bases and J gave up 7 bases; unmatched junction bases: 10. CDR3 length: 16 amino acids. Per germline, CDR1 LGHDT and CDR2 YNNKEL (reference sequence). RNA transcripts gave rise to amplified TCR beta CDR3 regions. First-round RT-PCR of the TCR CDR3 relied on the HTBI primer set. TCRdb reprocessed the multiplex PCR reads with MiXCR, giving one entry per CDR3 protein. The table has approximately 620,000 distinct CDR3 sequences, about 15% seen once. This clonotype was seen more than once but under ten times.

The sequencing input was blood. This TCR came from a woman aged 25 to 39 with Graves' hyperthyroidism that later progressed to Graves' ophthalmopathy. V is TRBV3-1 and J is TRBJ1-4; TRBD1 agrees at 8 bases. CDR3 coding DNA: TGTGCCAGCAGCCACTGGACAGGGACGAAGGGTGAAAAACTGTTTTTT. Its protein is CASSHWTGTKGEKLFF. The full variable domain, its missing parts supplied by reference TRBV3-1 and TRBJ1-4, is DTAVSQTPKYLVTQMGNDKSIKCEQNLGHDTMYWYKQDSKKFLKIMFSYNNKELIINETVPNRFSPKSPDKAHLNLHINSLELGDSAVYFCASSHWTGTKGEKLFFGSGTQLSVL.